A single sample gave rise to the 7 T cell receptor beta chains below, sequenced in a study of shared clonotypes between healthy human individuals. The repertoire was sequenced with immunoSEQ multiplex PCR; TCRdb's copy has only in-frame clones and lacks some. The repertoire holds some 2,500,000 clones, with roughly 90% as singletons. The sample comprised naive CD4+ T cells from PBMCs. Subset here: CD45RA+ positively selected. Source of these receptors: a man aged 18 to 30 in good health. Some clones in this sample may be carry-over from other donors' samples.

CDR3 region: CASSVGREFTPEAFF. The CDR3 DNA follows: TGTGCCAGCAGCGTAGGGCGGGAGTTCACCCCTGAAGCTTTCTTT. The chain links TRBV9 to TRBJ1-1, with D unresolved. CDR1 and CDR2 from the germline V gene are SGDLS and YYNGEE. The V end was cut by 0 bases, the J end by 6 bases, with 15 bases between. There are 15 residues in the CDR3.

This clone was observed a single time. The J gene is TRBJ1-1, the V gene TRBV15, with D tentatively TRBD1 (5 bases). The CDR3 is 13 amino acids. Germline V gene lookup returns CDR1 LNHNV and CDR2 YYDKDF (reference sequence). Trimming removed 5 bases from V and 4 bases from J, with 11 bases in between. CDR3 nucleotides: TGTGCCACCAGCCCCCGAGGGACCACTGAAGCTTTCTTT. It encodes CATSPRGTTEAFF.

The V and J genes are TRBV5-1 and TRBJ2-3; 11 bases are a match to TRBD1. This CDR3 has 18 amino acids. With 2 bases clipped from V and 6 bases from J, the junction kept 14 bases outside the gene matches. Germline CDR1 is SGHRS and CDR2 is YFSETQ. CDR3 DNA sequence: TGCGCCAGCAGCTTACTATCAAGCCGGGACAGGGGGATGGATACGCAGTATTTT. Amino acid sequence: CASSLLSSRDRGMDTQYF.

This clone was seen more than once but under ten times. Other DNA sequences of this sample code for an identical CDR3. The rearrangement uses TRBV28 and TRBJ1-1; no firm D call. The CDR3 has 12 residues. V shed 10 bases and J shed 2 bases, with 11 bases lying between them. Germline assignment: CDR1 MDHEN and CDR2 SYDVKM. For the CDR3, the DNA is TGTGCCACTCTGCTTCTAAACACTGAAGCTTTCTTT. Its protein product is CATLLLNTEAFF.

The gene calls are TRBV18 and TRBJ1-4, with D possibly being TRBD1 (5 bases). V was clipped by 4 bases and J by 2 bases, with 8 bases between them. The CDR3 contains 14 residues. Germline lookup yields CDR1 KGHSH and CDR2 LQKENI. The CDR3 DNA reads TGTGCCAGCTCACAGCAGGGTACTAATGAAAAACTGTTTTTT. This gives the protein CASSQQGTNEKLFF.

This clone has just a few counts. The chain is built from TRBV5-1 and TRBJ1-1, with D perhaps matching TRBD1 (6 bases). The V and J ends lost 4 bases and 5 bases respectively, with 12 bases between them. This CDR3 contains 13 residues. The germline V gene has CDR1 SGHRS and CDR2 YFSETQ. The CDR3 DNA sequence: TGCGCCAGCAGCGAGACAGGAACAACTGAAGCTTTCTTT. Translation gives CASSETGTTEAFF.

The rearrangement joins TRBV19 to TRBJ1-2; 8 nucleotides line up with TRBD1. The CDR3 covers 15 residues. V gave up 5 bases and J gave up 1 base; unmatched junction bases: 6. Germline V lookup: CDR1 LNHDA, CDR2 SQIVND (reference sequence). This CDR3 reads CASSRQGNRNYGYTF. CDR3 nucleotide sequence: TGTGCCAGTAGTCGACAGGGGAACCGTAACTATGGCTACACCTTC.